At least ten counts were recorded for the clone carrying this TCR beta chain. What it binds is not known. These data come from a study of response to subunit inactivated influenza vaccine. General study findings and limits: Researchers suggested that each seasonal influenza vaccination recruits few new T cells.

V was cut by 0 bases and J by 7 bases, with 13 bases left in between. The CDR3 covers 14 residues. Germline CDR1 is LNHNV and CDR2 is YYDKDF (reference sequence). TCRdb re-called the RT-PCR reads through MiXCR, storing one row per CDR3 protein. The sample records 150,000 to 200,000 distinct CDR3 sequences, 9.5% to 15% being singletons. These same records also appear under a second study, on T cells expressing NK-cell markers. From that second work: As the method of synthesis, 5'RACE template switching with UMIs yielded TCR beta cDNA. What restricted sorting to alpha-beta TCR T cells in several experiments was an anti-gamma-delta TCR antibody. In a group of several donors, dominant NKG2C+ clonotypes represented about 1.0-7.5% of CD8+ T cells. The CD3+CD56-NKG2C+ fraction of a handful of donors was also led by these clonotypes.

Sequencing used CD8+ T cells sorted from PBMCs, obtained about 13 days after vaccination. The sequence derives from a man aged 45-65 years who received an inactivated influenza vaccine. The rearrangement uses TRBV15 and TRBJ2-7; TRBD2 might be the D (5 bases). Here the CDR3 reads CATSRDGLAREQYF. The CDR3 DNA reads as TGTGCCACCAGCAGAGATGGGCTAGCCCGAGAGCAGTACTTC.